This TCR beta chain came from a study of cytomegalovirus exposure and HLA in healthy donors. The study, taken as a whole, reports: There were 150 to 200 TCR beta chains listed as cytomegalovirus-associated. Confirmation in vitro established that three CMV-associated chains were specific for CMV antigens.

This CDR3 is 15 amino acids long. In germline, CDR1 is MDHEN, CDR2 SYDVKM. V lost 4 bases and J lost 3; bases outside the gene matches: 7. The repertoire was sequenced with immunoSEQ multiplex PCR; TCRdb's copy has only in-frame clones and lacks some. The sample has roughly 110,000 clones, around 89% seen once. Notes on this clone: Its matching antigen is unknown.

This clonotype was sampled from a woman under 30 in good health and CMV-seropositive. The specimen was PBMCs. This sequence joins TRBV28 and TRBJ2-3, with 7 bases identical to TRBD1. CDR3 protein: CASSSRGYGTDTQYF. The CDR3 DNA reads TGTGCCAGCAGTTCCAGGGGGTACGGAACAGATACGCAGTATTTT.